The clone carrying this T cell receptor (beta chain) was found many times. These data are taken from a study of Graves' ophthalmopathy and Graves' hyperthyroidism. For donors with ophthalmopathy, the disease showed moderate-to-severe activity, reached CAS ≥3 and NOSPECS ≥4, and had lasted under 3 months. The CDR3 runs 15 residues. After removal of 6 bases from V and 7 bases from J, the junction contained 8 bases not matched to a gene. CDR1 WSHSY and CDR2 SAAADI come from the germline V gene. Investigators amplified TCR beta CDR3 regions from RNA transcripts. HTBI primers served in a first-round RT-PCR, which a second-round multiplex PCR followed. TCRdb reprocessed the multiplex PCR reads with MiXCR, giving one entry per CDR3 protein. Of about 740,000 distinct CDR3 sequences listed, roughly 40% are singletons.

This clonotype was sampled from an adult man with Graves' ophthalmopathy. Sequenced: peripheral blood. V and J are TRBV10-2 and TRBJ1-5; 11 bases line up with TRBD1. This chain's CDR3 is CASSRGQGAGQPQHF. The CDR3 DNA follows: TGCGCCAGCAGCAGAGGACAGGGGGCTGGGCAGCCCCAGCATTTT.